The 6 T cell receptor beta chains given below trace back to one sample, sequenced in a study of cytomegalovirus exposure and HLA in healthy donors. Clones were sequenced by immunoSEQ multiplex PCR, and TCRdb holds only the in-frame ones, with some missing. The sample lists some 320,000 clones; roughly 87% were seen once. Source material: PBMCs. Receptor source: a woman under 40 in good health and CMV-seropositive.

The J gene is TRBJ1-6, the V gene TRBV4-3; 9 bases fit TRBD1. V was clipped by 0 bases and J by 10 bases; unmatched bases: 7. Looked up from germline, CDR1 is LGHNA and CDR2 is YSLEER. This CDR3 comprises 16 residues. CDR3 protein: CASSQDRDRAPSPLHF. CDR3 nucleotides: TGCGCCAGCAGCCAAGACCGGGACAGGGCGCCGTCACCCCTCCACTTT.

V gene TRBV5-6 combines with J gene TRBJ1-2; D is unresolved. V lost 0 bases and J lost 5, with 14 bases in between. This CDR3 contains 15 residues. Germline V gives CDR1 SGHDT, CDR2 YYEEEE. The DNA for the CDR3 is TGTGCCAGCAGCTTGGCCAACAGACCGTGGTATGGCTACACCTTC. Translation gives CASSLANRPWYGYTF.

The chain is built from TRBV6-5 and TRBJ1-2; possible D gene TRBD1, 6 bases. Deletions cut 6 bases from V and 2 bases from J, with 13 bases between. Germline V gene sequence: CDR1 MNHEY, CDR2 SVGAGI. The CDR3 length is 14 residues. The CDR3, as DNA: TGTGCCAGCAGCCCCTTGGGGGCCAACTATGGCTACACCTTC. Translation: CASSPLGANYGYTF.

V usage is TRBV4-2 and J usage is TRBJ1-2; D gene unclear. The CDR3 loop spans 12 amino acids. V was cut by 0 bases and J by 6 bases, with 5 bases left in between. The germline V gene has CDR1 LGHNA and CDR2 YNFKEQ. The CDR3 DNA reads TGTGCCAGCAGCCAAGATCTCCATGGCTACACCTTC. Translating it yields CASSQDLHGYTF.

This clone was observed once. The chain is built from TRBV4-2 and TRBJ1-4; TRBD1 agrees at 7 bases. Germline V gene data show CDR1 as LGHNA and CDR2 as YNFKEQ. The CDR3 spans 12 residues. The J segment lost 7 bases and the V segment lost 4 bases, leaving 0 bases of the junction unmatched. The CDR3 reads CASSRDSEKLFF. As DNA, the CDR3 is TGTGCCAGCAGCCGGGACAGTGAAAAACTGTTTTTT.

This chain connects TRBV7-2 to TRBJ2-2; D tentatively reads TRBD1 or TRBD2 (5 bases each). The CDR3 runs to 15 residues. CDR1 and CDR2 (germline): SGHTA, FQGNSA. Trimming removed 2 bases at V and 6 bases at J, with 13 bases between. CDR3 region: CASSLSGPGSGELFF. The CDR3 bases are TGTGCCAGCAGCTTATCGGGACCGGGATCCGGGGAGCTGTTTTTT.